Presented here are 26 T cell receptor beta chains from one specimen sequenced in a study of CD8+ T cells in alopecia areata. RNA was isolated and reverse transcribed to cDNA, the sequencing template. Generated by immunoSEQ multiplex PCR, the TCRdb table keeps only in-frame clones and is missing some. The table includes about 97,000 clones, around 45% detected once. The sequenced sample was CD4+ T cells sorted from blood. All receptors derive from a human donor with alopecia areata.

The chain employs TRBV7-3 and TRBJ2-3; the D is unclear. CDR1 and CDR2 from the germline V gene are SGHTA and FQGTGA. This CDR3 comprises 11 residues. The V and J ends lost 8 bases and 4 bases respectively, with 7 bases between them. CDR3 region: CASGVADTQYF. The CDR3 coding sequence is TGTGCCAGCGGGGTAGCAGATACGCAGTATTTT.

In its sample, this clone was seen a few times. At the DNA level, this CDR3 is encoded by other sequences in the same sample as well. The chain combines TRBV7-9 with TRBJ2-3; the match to TRBD2 covers 7 bases. The germline V gene has CDR1 SEHNR and CDR2 FQNEAQ (reference sequence). The length of the CDR3 is 14 residues. With 5 bases clipped from V and 2 bases from J, the junction kept 4 bases outside the gene matches. The CDR3 protein is CASSVSGNTDTQYF. CDR3 in DNA: TGTGCCAGCAGCGTCAGCGGGAACACAGATACGCAGTATTTT.

The sample holds a few counts of this clone. The V and J genes are TRBV5-1 and TRBJ2-5; no reliable D call. CDR3 length equals 13 residues. Germline assignment: CDR1 SGHRS and CDR2 YFSETQ. V shed 1 base and J shed 1 base, with 5 bases lying between them. CDR3 nucleotides: TGCGCCAGCAGCTTGAACGTCCAAGAGACCCAGTACTTC. Translation gives CASSLNVQETQYF.

V is TRBV7-2 and J is TRBJ2-3; no definite D call. The CDR3 is made up of 12 amino acids. Trimming pared 5 bases from V and 4 bases from J, leaving 7 bases between. Germline CDR1 is SGHTA and CDR2 is FQGNSA. The CDR3 reads CASSPTPDTQYF. CDR3 DNA sequence: TGTGCCAGCAGCCCTACACCAGATACGCAGTATTTT.

This clone has more than one count but fewer than ten. The V gene is TRBV7-2, the J gene TRBJ2-4; D gene ambiguous. The ends were cut back, 3 bases at V and 0 bases at J, with 6 bases in the middle. This CDR3 contains 14 residues. Germline-derived CDR1 and CDR2 are SGHTA and FQGNSA. In DNA form, the CDR3 reads TGTGCCAGCAGCTTCGATCTAGCCAAAAACATTCAGTACTTC. It is translated as CASSFDLAKNIQYF.

This clone has a handful of counts. The chain carries TRBV28 and TRBJ2-7; TRBD1 matches at 9 bases. Germline values: CDR1 MDHEN, CDR2 SYDVKM. V lost 6 bases to trimming and J lost 2 bases; unmatched junction nucleotides: 5. This CDR3 has 14 amino acids. CDR3 DNA: TGTGCCAGCAGGGGGACAGGGCTTACCTACGAGCAGTACTTC. The encoded protein is CASRGTGLTYEQYF.

This clone has only a few counts. The chain uses TRBV30 and TRBJ2-7, with TRBD1 matching over 9 bases. Germline loops: CDR1 GTSNPN, CDR2 SVGIG (reference sequence). The V gene end was trimmed by 5 bases and the J gene end by 6 bases; junction bases not matched to a gene: 14. The CDR3 is 15 residues long. CDR3 sequence (DNA): TGTGCCTGGTCTGAGTCTGGGACAGGGCGTCGCGAGCAGTACTTC. Translating gives CAWSESGTGRREQYF.

The chain uses TRBV7-2 and TRBJ2-5, with a weak D call TRBD1 (6 bases). Germline lookup yields CDR1 SGHTA and CDR2 FQGNSA. Trimming removed 1 base from V and 4 bases from J, with 13 bases in between. This CDR3 comprises 15 residues. The DNA of the CDR3 is TGTGCCAGCAGCTTAGGCATCCAGGGGCGAGAGACCCAGTACTTC. Translation: CASSLGIQGRETQYF.

The chain employs TRBV4-3 and TRBJ1-4; possibly TRBD1 for D (5 bases). Germline V CDR1 and CDR2: LGHNA, YSLEER. Trimming cost V 1 base and J 7 bases, with 10 bases left between them. CDR3 length: 14 residues. The CDR3 region is CASSQGSRAEKLFF. DNA of the CDR3: TGCGCCAGCAGCCAAGGGTCCAGGGCTGAAAAACTGTTTTTT.

V is TRBV4-3 and J is TRBJ1-6; D unclear. The CDR3 runs 16 residues. Germline CDR1 LGHNA, CDR2 YSLEER. Deletions cut 4 bases from V and 7 bases from J, with 17 bases between. The CDR3 region is CASSRGSRAQNSPLHF. CDR3 nucleotide sequence: TGCGCCAGCAGCCGCGGCTCGCGGGCCCAAAATTCACCCCTCCACTTT.

This clone was recorded a few times. The rearrangement joins TRBV7-2 to TRBJ2-7; D gene ambiguous. V gave up 1 base and J gave up 3 bases, with 7 bases separating them. There are 13 residues in the CDR3. CDR1 is SGHTA, CDR2 FQGNSA, per germline. Written as DNA, the CDR3 is TGTGCCAGCAGCTTAGGGTCTGGCTACGAGCAGTACTTC. Its protein product is CASSLGSGYEQYF.

This chain links TRBV7-8 with TRBJ2-5; D may be TRBD1 (6 bases). V lost 2 bases and J lost 4, with 11 bases in between. The germline gives CDR1 SGHVS, CDR2 FQNEAQ. CDR3 size: 14 residues. The CDR3 sequence is CASSLMGAPETQYF. For the CDR3, the DNA is TGTGCCAGCAGCTTAATGGGGGCCCCAGAGACCCAGTACTTC.

The rearrangement uses TRBV20-1 and TRBJ2-7, with D unresolved. There are 11 residues in the CDR3. CDR1 and CDR2 from the germline V gene are DFQATT and SNEGSKA (reference sequence). Trimming removed 8 bases from V and 8 bases from J, with 16 bases in between. The CDR3 region has the DNA TGCAGTCCTACCCCCAGAGATCAGCAGTACTTC. Translating gives CSPTPRDQQYF.

This sequence joins TRBV9 and TRBJ2-5, with D perhaps TRBD1 (6 bases). CDR3 size: 16 residues. V lost 0 bases and J lost 5, with 17 bases in between. From germline, CDR1 is SGDLS and CDR2 YYNGEE. Here the CDR3 DNA reads TGTGCCAGCAGCGTAGCTTGGCTGAGACAGGCCGAGACCCAGTACTTC. This sequence encodes CASSVAWLRQAETQYF.

This clone appeared a few times. This chain joins TRBV2 and TRBJ2-7; D is uncertain. CDR1 is SNHLY, CDR2 FYNNEI, per germline. The CDR3 consists of 12 residues. Trimming stripped 4 bases from V and 6 bases from J, with 10 bases between. The CDR3 sequence is CASSVGSGEQYF. As DNA, the CDR3 is TGTGCCAGCAGTGTTGGGTCCGGCGAGCAGTACTTC.

This chain uses TRBV30 with TRBJ2-7, with 7 bases fitting TRBD1. Germline loops: CDR1 GTSNPN, CDR2 SVGIG (reference sequence). This CDR3 has 13 residues. V dropped 5 bases and J dropped 0; count of bases not matched to a gene: 4. The CDR3 sequence is CAWGQDASYEQYF. Here the CDR3 DNA reads TGTGCCTGGGGACAGGACGCCTCCTACGAGCAGTACTTC.

This rearrangement joins TRBV6-1 to TRBJ1-2; D not resolved. The CDR3 length is 12 residues. Trimming removed 0 bases at V and 1 base at J, with 0 bases between. The germline V gene encodes CDR1 MNHNS and CDR2 SASEGT. DNA of the CDR3: TGTGCCAGCAGTGAAGCTAACTATGGCTACACCTTC. Its protein product is CASSEANYGYTF.

The CDR3 DNA follows: TGTGCCAGTTCCGGGACAGGGTACGATACGCAGTATTTT. It encodes CASSGTGYDTQYF. The chain carries TRBV6-1 and TRBJ2-3; TRBD1 matches at 9 bases. The CDR3 has 13 amino acids. Germline-derived CDR1 and CDR2 are MNHNS and SASEGT. The ends lost 9 bases at V and 6 bases at J; junction bases unmatched: 7.

CDR3 in amino acids: CASSYDRGSYNEQFF. DNA for the CDR3: TGTGCCAGCAGTTACGACAGGGGCTCCTACAATGAGCAGTTCTTC. This sequence joins TRBV6-5 and TRBJ2-1; TRBD1 matches at 8 bases. Trimming took 2 bases from V and 0 from J; bases not matched to a gene: 0. CDR3 length: 15 amino acids. Looked up from germline, CDR1 is MNHEY and CDR2 is SVGAGI.

The V and J genes are TRBV7-2 and TRBJ2-5, with 13 bases lining up with TRBD2. Trimming took 3 bases from V and 5 from J; bases not matched to a gene: 3. The V gene's germline CDR1 is SGHTA and CDR2 FQGNSA. CDR3 size: 15 residues. The DNA of the CDR3 is TGTGCCAGCAGCTTTACTAGCGGGGGGGCGGAGACCCAGTACTTC. It encodes CASSFTSGGAETQYF.

The chain links TRBV5-1 to TRBJ2-5, with no clear D. V was pared by 0 bases and J by 1 base, with 10 bases between. This CDR3 has 15 amino acids. Germline assignment: CDR1 SGHRS and CDR2 YFSETQ. The CDR3, as DNA: TGCGCCAGCAGCTTGGTGTCAGCCGGCCAAGAGACCCAGTACTTC. This sequence encodes CASSLVSAGQETQYF.

This clone was found a few times. The chain is built from TRBV14 and TRBJ2-7; D ambiguous. Deletions cut 4 bases from V and 3 bases from J, with 13 bases between. The germline CDR1 and CDR2 sequences are SGHDN and FVKESK. This CDR3 is built from 14 residues. The CDR3 loop is CASSPRLGFYEQYF. CDR3 in DNA: TGTGCCAGCAGCCCCCGACTGGGATTCTACGAGCAGTACTTC.

This chain joins TRBV6-5 and TRBJ1-2, with a weak D call TRBD1 (6 bases). This CDR3 has 15 residues. The V end was cut by 5 bases, the J end by 3 bases, with 16 bases between. Germline V lookup: CDR1 MNHEY, CDR2 SVGAGI. The DNA of the CDR3 is TGTGCCAGCAGTAGATCAGGGGTATCGTACTATGGCTACACCTTC. Residues: CASSRSGVSYYGYTF.

J is TRBJ1-6 and V is TRBV7-2; D might be TRBD1 (6 bases). Between the trimmed V and J ends, which lost 1 base and 9 bases, there was a span of 19 bases. This CDR3 has 17 residues. Germline V gene lookup returns CDR1 SGHTA and CDR2 FQGNSA. The CDR3: CASSLGNRVTLGSPLHF. CDR3 in DNA: TGTGCCAGCAGCTTAGGGAACAGGGTAACCTTAGGTTCACCCCTCCACTTT.

On this clone: At the DNA level, this CDR3 is encoded by other sequences in the same sample as well. The chain combines TRBV29-1 with TRBJ2-7; D not resolved. Trimming left V 3 bases short and J 0 bases short, with 9 bases between. Germline V CDR1 and CDR2: SQVTM, ANQGSEA. This CDR3 has 13 amino acids. The CDR3 spells CSVEVLSSYEQYF. The CDR3 nucleotides are TGCAGCGTTGAGGTCTTATCCTCCTACGAGCAGTACTTC.

This clone was recorded once. The chain carries TRBV6-1 and TRBJ2-1, with 10 bases lining up with TRBD2. CDR1 is MNHNS and CDR2 is SASEGT in the germline V gene. Germline trimming cut 3 bases from V and 7 bases from J; bases unmatched to any gene: 15. CDR3 length equals 18 residues. In nucleotides, the CDR3 is TGTGCCAGCAGTGATCGGCTAGCGGGAGCGGGGATGGTGAATGAGCAGTTCTTC. Protein product: CASSDRLAGAGMVNEQFF.